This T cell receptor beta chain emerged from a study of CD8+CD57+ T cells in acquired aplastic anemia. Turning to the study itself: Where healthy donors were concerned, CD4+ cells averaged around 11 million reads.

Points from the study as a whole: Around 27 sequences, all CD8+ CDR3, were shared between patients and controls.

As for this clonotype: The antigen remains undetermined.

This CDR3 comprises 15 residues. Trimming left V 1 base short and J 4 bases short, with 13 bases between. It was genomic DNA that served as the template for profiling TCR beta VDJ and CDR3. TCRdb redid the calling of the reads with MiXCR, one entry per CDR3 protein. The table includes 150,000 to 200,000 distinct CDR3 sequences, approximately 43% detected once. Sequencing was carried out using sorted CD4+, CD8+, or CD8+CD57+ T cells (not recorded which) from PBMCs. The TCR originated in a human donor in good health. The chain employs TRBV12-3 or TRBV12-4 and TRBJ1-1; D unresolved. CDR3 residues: CASSLGGGIGTEAFF. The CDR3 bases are TGTGCCAGCAGTTTAGGGGGAGGAATCGGCACTGAAGCTTTCTTT.